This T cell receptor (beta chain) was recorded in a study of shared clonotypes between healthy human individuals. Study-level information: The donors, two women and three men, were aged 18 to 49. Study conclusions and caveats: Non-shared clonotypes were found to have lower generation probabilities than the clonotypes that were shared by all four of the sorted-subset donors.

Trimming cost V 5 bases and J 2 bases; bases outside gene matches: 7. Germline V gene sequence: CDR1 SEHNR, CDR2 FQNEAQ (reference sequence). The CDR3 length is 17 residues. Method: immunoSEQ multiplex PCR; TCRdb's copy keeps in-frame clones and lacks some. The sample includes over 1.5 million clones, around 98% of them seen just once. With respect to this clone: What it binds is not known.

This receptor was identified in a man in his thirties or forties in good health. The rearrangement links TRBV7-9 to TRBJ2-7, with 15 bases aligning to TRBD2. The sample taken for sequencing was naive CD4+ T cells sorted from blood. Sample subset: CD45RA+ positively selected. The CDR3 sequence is CASSPGTSGRLPYEQYF. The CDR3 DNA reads TGTGCCAGCAGCCCCGGGACTAGCGGGAGGTTGCCCTACGAGCAGTACTTC.